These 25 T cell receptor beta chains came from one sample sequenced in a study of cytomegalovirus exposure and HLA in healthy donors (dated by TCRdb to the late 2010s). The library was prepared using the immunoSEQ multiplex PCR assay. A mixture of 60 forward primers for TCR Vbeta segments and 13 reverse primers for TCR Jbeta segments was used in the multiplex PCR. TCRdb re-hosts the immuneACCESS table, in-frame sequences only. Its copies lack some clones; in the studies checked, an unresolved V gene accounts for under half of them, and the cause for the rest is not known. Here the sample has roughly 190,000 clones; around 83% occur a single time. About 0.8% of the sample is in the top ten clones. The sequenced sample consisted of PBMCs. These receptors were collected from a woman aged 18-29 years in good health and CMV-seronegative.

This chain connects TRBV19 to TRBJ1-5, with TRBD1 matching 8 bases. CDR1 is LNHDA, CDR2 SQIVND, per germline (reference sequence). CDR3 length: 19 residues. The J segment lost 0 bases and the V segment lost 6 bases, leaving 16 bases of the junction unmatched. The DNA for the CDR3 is TGTGCCAGTAGCAAACCTAGACTGACAGGGGCCCCTAGCAATCAGCCCCAGCATTTT. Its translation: CASSKPRLTGAPSNQPQHF.

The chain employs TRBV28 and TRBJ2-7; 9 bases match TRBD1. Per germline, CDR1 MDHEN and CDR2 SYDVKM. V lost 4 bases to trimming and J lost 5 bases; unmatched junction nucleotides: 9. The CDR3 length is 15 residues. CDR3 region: CASSSWGQGQDEQYF. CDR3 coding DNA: TGTGCCAGCAGTTCCTGGGGACAGGGTCAGGACGAGCAGTACTTC.

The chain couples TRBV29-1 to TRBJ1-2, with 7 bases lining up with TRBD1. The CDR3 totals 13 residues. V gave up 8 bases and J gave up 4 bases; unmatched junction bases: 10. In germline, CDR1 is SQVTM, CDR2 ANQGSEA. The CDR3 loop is CSSWRDSPYGYTF. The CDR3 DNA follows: TGCAGCTCTTGGCGGGACAGCCCCTATGGCTACACCTTC.

The CDR3 coding sequence is TGTGCCAGCAGTACTCGCGGGAGGCAGTATTTT. Residues: CASSTRGRQYF. The J gene is TRBJ2-3, the V gene TRBV28, with TRBD2 identical over 7 bases. V trimming: 5 bases; J trimming: 11 bases; junction bases outside the gene matches: 4. CDR1 is MDHEN and CDR2 is SYDVKM in the germline V gene. The CDR3 spans 11 residues.

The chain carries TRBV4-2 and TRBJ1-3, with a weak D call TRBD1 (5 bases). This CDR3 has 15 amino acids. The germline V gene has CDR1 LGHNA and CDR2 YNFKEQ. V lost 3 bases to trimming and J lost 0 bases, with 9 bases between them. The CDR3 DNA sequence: TGTGCCAGCAGCCAGGGGACTGACTCTGGAAACACCATATATTTT. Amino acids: CASSQGTDSGNTIYF.

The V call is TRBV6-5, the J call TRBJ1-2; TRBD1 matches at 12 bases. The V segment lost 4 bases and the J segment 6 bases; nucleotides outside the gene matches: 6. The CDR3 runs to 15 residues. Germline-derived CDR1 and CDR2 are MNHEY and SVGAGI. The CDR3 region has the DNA TGTGCCAGCAGTTTTAGGGACAGGGGGCGAAATGGCTACACCTTC. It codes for CASSFRDRGRNGYTF.

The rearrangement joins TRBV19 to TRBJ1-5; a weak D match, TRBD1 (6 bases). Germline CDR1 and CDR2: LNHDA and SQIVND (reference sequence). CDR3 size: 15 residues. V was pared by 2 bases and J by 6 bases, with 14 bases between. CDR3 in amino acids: CASSILGGGGQPQHF. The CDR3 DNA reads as TGTGCCAGTAGTATACTGGGAGGGGGTGGTCAGCCCCAGCATTTT.

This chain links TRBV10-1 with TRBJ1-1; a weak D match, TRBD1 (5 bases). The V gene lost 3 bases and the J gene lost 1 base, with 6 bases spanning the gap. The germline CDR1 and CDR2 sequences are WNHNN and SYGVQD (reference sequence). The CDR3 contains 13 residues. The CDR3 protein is CASSDQGNTEAFF. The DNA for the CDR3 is TGCGCCAGCAGTGATCAGGGGAACACTGAAGCTTTCTTT.

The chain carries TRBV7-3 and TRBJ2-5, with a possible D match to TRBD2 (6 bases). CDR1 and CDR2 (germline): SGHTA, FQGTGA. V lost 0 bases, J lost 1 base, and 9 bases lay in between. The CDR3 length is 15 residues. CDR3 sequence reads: CASSLTGGRQETQYF. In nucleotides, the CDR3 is TGTGCCAGCAGCTTAACGGGGGGTCGCCAAGAGACCCAGTACTTC.

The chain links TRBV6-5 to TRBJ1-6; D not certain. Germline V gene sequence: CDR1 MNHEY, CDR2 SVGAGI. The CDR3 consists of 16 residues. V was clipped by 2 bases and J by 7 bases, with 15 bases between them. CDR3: CASSYHSRDVNSPLHF. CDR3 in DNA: TGTGCCAGCAGTTACCACTCCCGGGATGTGAATTCACCCCTCCACTTT.

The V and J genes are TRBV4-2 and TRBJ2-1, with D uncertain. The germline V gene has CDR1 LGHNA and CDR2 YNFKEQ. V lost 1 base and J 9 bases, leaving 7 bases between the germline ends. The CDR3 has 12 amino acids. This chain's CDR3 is CASSQGPLEQFF. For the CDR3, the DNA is TGTGCCAGCAGCCAAGGTCCCCTTGAGCAGTTCTTC.

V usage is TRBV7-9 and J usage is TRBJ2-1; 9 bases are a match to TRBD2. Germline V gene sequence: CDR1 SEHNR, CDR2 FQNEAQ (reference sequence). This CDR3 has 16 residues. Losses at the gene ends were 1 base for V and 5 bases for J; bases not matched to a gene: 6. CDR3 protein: CASSLVGSGGDNEQFF. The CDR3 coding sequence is TGTGCCAGCAGCTTAGTGGGTAGCGGGGGAGACAATGAGCAGTTCTTC.

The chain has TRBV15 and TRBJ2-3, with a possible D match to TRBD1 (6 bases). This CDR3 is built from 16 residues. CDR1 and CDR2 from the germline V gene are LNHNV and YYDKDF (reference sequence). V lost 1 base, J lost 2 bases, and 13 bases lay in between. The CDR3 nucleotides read TGTGCCACCAGCAGAGTGAGGGACATGTACACAGATACGCAGTATTTT. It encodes CATSRVRDMYTDTQYF.

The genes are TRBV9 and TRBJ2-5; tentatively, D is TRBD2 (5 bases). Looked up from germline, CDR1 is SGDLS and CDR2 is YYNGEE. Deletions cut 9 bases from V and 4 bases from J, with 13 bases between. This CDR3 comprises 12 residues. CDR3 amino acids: CANPSRGETQYF. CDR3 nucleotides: TGTGCCAACCCGTCTCGGGGAGAGACCCAGTACTTC. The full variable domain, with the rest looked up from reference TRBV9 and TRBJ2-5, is DSGVTQTPKHLITATGQRVTLRCSPRSGDLSVYWYQQSLDQGLQFLIQYYNGEERAKGNILERFSAQQFPDLHSELNLSSLELGDSALYFCANPSRGETQYFGPGTRLLVL.

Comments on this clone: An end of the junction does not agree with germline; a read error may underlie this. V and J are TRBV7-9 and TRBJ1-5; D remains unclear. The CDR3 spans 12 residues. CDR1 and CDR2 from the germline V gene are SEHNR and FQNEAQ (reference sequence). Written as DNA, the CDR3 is TGTTCCAGCAGCGATGGACTCCAGCCCCAGCATTTT. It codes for CSSSDGLQPQHF.

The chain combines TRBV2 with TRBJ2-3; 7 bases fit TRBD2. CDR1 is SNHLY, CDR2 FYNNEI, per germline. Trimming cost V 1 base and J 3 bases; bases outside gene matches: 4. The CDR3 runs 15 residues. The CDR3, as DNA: TGTGCCAGCAGTGAAGTTCCGGGGGGTACAGATACGCAGTATTTT. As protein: CASSEVPGGTDTQYF.

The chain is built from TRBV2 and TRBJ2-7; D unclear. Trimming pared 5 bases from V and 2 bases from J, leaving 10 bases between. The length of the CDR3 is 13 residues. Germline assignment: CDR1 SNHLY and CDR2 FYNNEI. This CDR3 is CASSYSFPYEQYF. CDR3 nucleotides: TGTGCCAGCAGTTACAGTTTCCCCTACGAGCAGTACTTC.

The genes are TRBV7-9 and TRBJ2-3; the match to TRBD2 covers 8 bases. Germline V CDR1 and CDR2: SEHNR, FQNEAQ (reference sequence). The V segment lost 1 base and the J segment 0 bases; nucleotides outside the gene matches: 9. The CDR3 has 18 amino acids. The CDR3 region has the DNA TGTGCCAGCAGCTTAGGAGGGAGCAGCGGGGGAAGCACAGATACGCAGTATTTT. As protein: CASSLGGSSGGSTDTQYF.

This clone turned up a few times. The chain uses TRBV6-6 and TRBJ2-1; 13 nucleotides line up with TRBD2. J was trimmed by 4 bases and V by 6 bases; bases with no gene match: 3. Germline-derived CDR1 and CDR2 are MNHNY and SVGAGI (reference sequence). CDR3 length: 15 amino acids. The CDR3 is CASSQLAGGYNEQFF. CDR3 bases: TGTGCCAGCAGCCAACTAGCGGGGGGGTACAATGAGCAGTTCTTC.

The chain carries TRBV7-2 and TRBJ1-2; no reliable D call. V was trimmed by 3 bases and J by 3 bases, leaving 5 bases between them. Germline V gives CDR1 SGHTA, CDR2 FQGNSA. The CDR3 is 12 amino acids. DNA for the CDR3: TGTGCCAGCAGCTTCGGAGACTATGGCTACACCTTC. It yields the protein CASSFGDYGYTF.

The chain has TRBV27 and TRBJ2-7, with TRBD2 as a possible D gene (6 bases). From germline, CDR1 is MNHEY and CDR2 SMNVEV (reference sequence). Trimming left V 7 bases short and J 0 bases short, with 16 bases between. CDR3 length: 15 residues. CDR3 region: CASTPRGLSSYEQYF. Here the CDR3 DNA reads TGTGCCAGCACCCCCCGGGGGTTGAGCTCCTACGAGCAGTACTTC.

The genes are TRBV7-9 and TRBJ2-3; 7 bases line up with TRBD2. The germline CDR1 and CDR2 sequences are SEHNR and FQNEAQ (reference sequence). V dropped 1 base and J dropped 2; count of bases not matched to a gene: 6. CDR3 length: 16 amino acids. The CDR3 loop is CASSLVTAGYTDTQYF. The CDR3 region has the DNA TGTGCCAGCAGCTTAGTAACAGCGGGATACACAGATACGCAGTATTTT.

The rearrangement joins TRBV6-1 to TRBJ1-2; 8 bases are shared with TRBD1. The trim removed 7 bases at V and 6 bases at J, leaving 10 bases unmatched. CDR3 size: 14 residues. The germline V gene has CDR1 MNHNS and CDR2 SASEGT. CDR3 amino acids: CASNFADRGNGYTF. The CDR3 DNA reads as TGTGCCAGCAATTTCGCTGACAGGGGAAATGGCTACACCTTC.

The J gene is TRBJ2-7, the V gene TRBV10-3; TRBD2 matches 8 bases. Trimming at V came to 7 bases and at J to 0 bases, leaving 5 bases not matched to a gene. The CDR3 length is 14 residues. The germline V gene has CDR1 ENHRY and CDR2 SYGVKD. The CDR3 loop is CAIKERGLSYEQYF. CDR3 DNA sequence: TGTGCCATCAAGGAGCGGGGGCTCTCCTACGAGCAGTACTTC.

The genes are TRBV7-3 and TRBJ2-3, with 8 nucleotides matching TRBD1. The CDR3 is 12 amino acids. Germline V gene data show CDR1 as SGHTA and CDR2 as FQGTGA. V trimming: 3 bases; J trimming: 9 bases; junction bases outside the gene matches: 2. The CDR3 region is CASSLDRATQYF. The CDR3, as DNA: TGTGCCAGCAGCTTGGACAGGGCAACGCAGTATTTT.